This T cell receptor (beta chain) was sequenced during a study of blood T cell repertoires in COVID-19. For the study at large: Spain, Italy and the United States supplied samples that represented acute and convalescent COVID-19. T cells, B-cell-depleted T cells, or PBMCs provided the cDNA or gDNA that served as material.

Germline values: CDR1 MNHEY, CDR2 SVGAGI. V was pared by 0 bases and J by 7 bases, with 2 bases of the junction left unmatched. The CDR3 runs 15 residues. Original processing notes: Estimation of nucleated cell counts relied on the amplification of reference gene primers. Only in-frame clones appear in the TCRdb table, and some are missing; sequencing was by immunoSEQ multiplex PCR. That table is the source of V, J and clone size, and D and trimming were worked out from the DNA. The sample has some 45,000 clones; 86% are singletons. The sequenced material came from peripheral blood. V and J are TRBV6-5 and TRBJ1-6; 8 nucleotides line up with TRBD1. The receptor comes from a man aged 65 to 79 with acute or convalescent COVID-19. CDR3 in amino acids: CASSYSGQGNSPLHF. CDR3 sequence (DNA): TGTGCCAGCAGTTACTCCGGACAGGGCAATTCACCCCTCCACTTT.